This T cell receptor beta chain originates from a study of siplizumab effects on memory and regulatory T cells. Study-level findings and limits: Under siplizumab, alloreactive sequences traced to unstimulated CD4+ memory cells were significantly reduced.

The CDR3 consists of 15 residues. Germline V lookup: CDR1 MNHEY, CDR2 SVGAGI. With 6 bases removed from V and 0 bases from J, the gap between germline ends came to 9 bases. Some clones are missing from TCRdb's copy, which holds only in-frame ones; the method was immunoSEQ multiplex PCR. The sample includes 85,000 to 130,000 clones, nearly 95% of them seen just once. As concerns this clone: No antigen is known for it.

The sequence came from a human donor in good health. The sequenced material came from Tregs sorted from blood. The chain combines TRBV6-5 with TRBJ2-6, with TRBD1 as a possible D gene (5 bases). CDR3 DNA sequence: TGTGCCAGCAGCTCCAGGGCCTCTGGGGCCAACGTCCTGACTTTC. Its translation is CASSSRASGANVLTF.